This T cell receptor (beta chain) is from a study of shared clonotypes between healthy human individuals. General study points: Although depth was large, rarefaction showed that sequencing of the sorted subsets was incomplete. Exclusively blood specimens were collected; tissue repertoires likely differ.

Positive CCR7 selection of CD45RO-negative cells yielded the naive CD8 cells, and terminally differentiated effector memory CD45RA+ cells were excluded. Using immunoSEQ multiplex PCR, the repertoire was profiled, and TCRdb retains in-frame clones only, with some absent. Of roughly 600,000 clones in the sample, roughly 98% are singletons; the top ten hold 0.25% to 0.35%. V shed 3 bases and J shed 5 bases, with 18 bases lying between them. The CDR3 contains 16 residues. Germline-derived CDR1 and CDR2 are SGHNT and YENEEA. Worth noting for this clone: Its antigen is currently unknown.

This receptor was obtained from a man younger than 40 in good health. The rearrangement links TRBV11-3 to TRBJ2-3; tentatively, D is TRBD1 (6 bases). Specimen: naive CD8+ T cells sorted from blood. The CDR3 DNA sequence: TGTGCCAGCAGCTTCAGAGGGGACACCTCCCTAGATACGCAGTATTTT. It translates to CASSFRGDTSLDTQYF.